This T cell receptor beta chain is drawn from a study of cytomegalovirus exposure and HLA in healthy donors. PCR was performed using 60 Vbeta and 13 Jbeta primers. Some clones are missing from TCRdb's copy, which holds only in-frame ones; the method was immunoSEQ multiplex PCR. In the table there are around 200,000 clones, about 75% of which are singletons. The CDR3 extends over 15 amino acids. The V segment lost 4 bases and the J segment 3 bases; nucleotides outside the gene matches: 4. CDR1 SNHLY and CDR2 FYNNEI come from the germline V gene. The receptor's source is a male donor in good health and CMV-seronegative. The specimen sequenced was PBMCs. The rearrangement joins TRBV2 to TRBJ2-2; 8 bases fit TRBD2. The CDR3 DNA reads TGTGCCAGCAGTGGGGGCGGGGGGTACACCGGGGAGCTGTTTTTT. Its translation: CASSGGGGYTGELFF.